This T cell receptor (beta chain) was documented in a study of yellow fever vaccine responses in identical twins (dated by TCRdb to 2017 to 2018). Looking at the study overall: The study precisely tracked vaccine-responding T cell clones in identical twins.

A remark on this clonotype: Its antigen is not yet known. Base qualities were left out, and no much larger clone turns up one base away.

Libraries were constructed by RT-PCR. The sequencer listed for this sample is Illumina HiSeq 2500. Starting from the raw public reads, TCRdb applied fastp trimming at Q25, assembled clones with MiXCR and retained in-frame beta chains. Rows with one shared CDR3 protein collapse into an entry with the most common genes and DNA. This sample comprises approximately 3,000 distinct CDR3 sequences, approximately 82% of them detected only once. Of the sample, approximately 1.5% falls within the top ten clones. The study at large found these results: According to the authors, the vaccine-induced T cell response in identical twins seemed to be partly convergent and partly specific to each individual.

This sequence was found in a woman under 30 who received the yellow fever vaccine. Donor details come from another sample of the same person, matched by shared clones. The material sequenced was T cells from blood (PBMCs), unsorted or a sorted subset (not recorded which), taken before or after yellow fever vaccination (not recorded which).

Here is the DNA: TGTGCCAGCAGCTACCGACTAGCGGGAGGCTACAATGAGCAGTTCTTC. It translates to CASSYRLAGGYNEQFF. The chain is assembled from TRBV11-3 and TRBJ2-1; 13 nucleotides in the junction match TRBD2. From the cysteine through the phenylalanine, the CDR3 covers 16 amino acids. Only the CDR3 region is kept as DNA, spanning 48 bases read in frame from base 1. The germline V and J ends show losses of 4 bases and 3 bases respectively, and no gene match explains 3 bases of the junction. The germline V gene provides CDR1 SGHNT and CDR2 YENEEA. The reference TRBV11-3 and TRBJ2-1 proteins fill in what lies around the CDR3, so the full variable domain reads EAGVVQSPRYKIIEKKQPVAFWCNPISGHNTLYWYLQNLGQGPELLIRYENEEAVDDSQLPKDRFSAERLKGVDSTLKIQPAELGDSAVYLCASSYRLAGGYNEQFFGPGTRLTVL.